The rows below give T cell receptor beta chains drawn from one sample of a study of blood T cells in healthy people across ages. TCRdb redid the calling of the 5' RACE reads with MiXCR, one entry per CDR3 protein. Altogether some 750,000 distinct CDR3 sequences are present, about 20% being singletons, with the ten largest covering about 22%. What was sequenced was blood. The receptors come from a man in his sixties or seventies in good health. CDR3s include the opening cysteine and the closing phenylalanine or tryptophan. A D gene is named only where the DNA matches it firmly. A clone size is listed for some rows: how often the clone was seen (once, few, many), or a class if it is expanded.

abundance,j_gene,v_gene,d_gene,CDR3aa,CDR3nt
few,TRBJ1-6,TRBV4-3,-,CASSQGPVGSPLHF,TGCGCCAGCAGCCAAGGGCCAGTCGGTTCACCCCTCCACTTT
-,TRBJ2-6,TRBV19,-,CASSHSLPGANVLTF,TGTGCCAGTAGTCACAGCCTCCCTGGGGCCAACGTCCTGACTTTC
-,TRBJ1-1,TRBV6-5,TRBD1,CASSYALTGGTEAFF,TGTGCCAGCAGTTACGCCCTAACAGGGGGCACTGAAGCTTTCTTT
-,TRBJ2-1,TRBV29-1,TRBD2,CSVVWREGYNEQFF,TGCAGCGTTGTGTGGCGGGAGGGCTACAATGAGCAGTTCTTC
-,TRBJ1-6,TRBV3-1,-,CASSQGSSYNSPLHF,TGTGCCAGCAGCCAAGGGAGCTCCTATAATTCACCCCTCCACTTT
-,TRBJ2-3,TRBV20-1,-,CSARDRLRGGSTDTQYF,TGCAGTGCTAGAGATCGCCTACGTGGCGGAAGCACAGATACGCAGTATTTT
-,TRBJ2-7,TRBV7-2,-,CASSPSWGFEQYF,TGTGCCAGCAGCCCGAGTTGGGGGTTCGAGCAGTACTTC
-,TRBJ1-4,TRBV12-3/TRBV12-4,-,CASSKRHRAGNEKLFF,TGTGCCAGCAGTAAAAGGCACAGGGCGGGTAATGAAAAACTGTTTTTT
few,TRBJ2-3,TRBV20-1,-,CSTGTSSTDTQYF,TGCAGTACTGGGACATCTAGCACAGATACGCAGTATTTT
many,TRBJ2-3,TRBV5-1,-,CASSLDSPRPQDTQYF,TGCGCCAGCAGCTTGGACAGCCCCCGGCCGCAAGATACGCAGTATTTT
-,TRBJ1-2,TRBV20-1,TRBD1,CSIGQGAKDYGYTF,TGCAGTATAGGACAGGGGGCGAAGGACTATGGCTACACCTTC
-,TRBJ2-7,TRBV6-1,-,CASSRGFGQSSYEQYF,TGTGCCAGCAGTAGAGGATTTGGACAGAGCTCCTACGAGCAGTACTTC
few,TRBJ1-4,TRBV28,TRBD1,CASIGPGQGENKKLFF,TGTGCCAGCATTGGGCCAGGACAGGGGGAGAATAAAAAACTGTTTTTT
few,TRBJ1-6,TRBV7-8,TRBD1,CASSLVGQGYSPLHF,TGTGCCAGCAGCTTAGTCGGACAGGGGTATTCACCCCTCCACTTT
-,TRBJ1-4,TRBV12-3/TRBV12-4,-,CASSQHPGATNEKLFF,TGTGCCAGCAGCCAACATCCGGGGGCGACTAATGAAAAACTGTTTTTT
-,TRBJ2-7,TRBV6-5,-,CASRGAGLLYSEQYF,TGTGCCAGCAGAGGGGCCGGACTCCTCTACTCCGAGCAGTACTTC
-,TRBJ1-4,TRBV12-3/TRBV12-4,-,CASRPPTDNEKLFF,TGTGCCAGCAGGCCACCGACAGATAATGAAAAACTGTTTTTT
-,TRBJ2-2,TRBV7-7,TRBD2,CASSLGGENTGELFF,TGTGCCAGCAGCTTGGGAGGGGAAAACACCGGGGAGCTGTTTTTT
-,TRBJ1-2,TRBV12-3/TRBV12-4,-,CASSQTDRSYYGYTF,TGTGCCAGCAGCCAAACCGACAGGAGCTACTATGGCTACACCTTC
few,TRBJ2-3,TRBV5-5,-,CASSLIFTLPSSTDTQYF,TGTGCCAGCAGCTTGATTTTTACTCTACCTTCTAGCACAGATACGCAGTATTTT
-,TRBJ2-3,TRBV6-6,TRBD1,CASRQGISADTQYF,TGTGCCAGCCGACAGGGAATTAGCGCAGATACGCAGTATTTT
few,TRBJ1-4,TRBV18,TRBD1,CASSGLGQVEKLFF,TGTGCCAGCTCAGGCCTGGGACAGGTTGAAAAACTGTTTTTT
few,TRBJ1-2,TRBV28,TRBD1,CASTPTGVYGYTF,TGTGCCAGCACCCCGACAGGGGTCTATGGCTACACCTTC
once,TRBJ2-3,TRBV5-1,TRBD1,CASSFRIWTGSTDTQYF,TGCGCCAGCAGCTTCAGAATTTGGACAGGGAGCACAGATACGCAGTATTTT
few,TRBJ2-1,TRBV3-1,-,CASSQGLSYNEQFF,TGTGCCAGCAGCCAAGGACTCTCCTACAATGAGCAGTTCTTC
few,TRBJ2-1,TRBV29-1,-,CSVEIVAGGALFF,-
few,TRBJ2-1,TRBV9,TRBD1,CASSVELGTGARNEQFF,TGTGCCAGCAGCGTAGAGCTCGGGACAGGGGCTCGCAATGAGCAGTTCTTC
-,TRBJ2-1,TRBV20-1,TRBD1,CSACDRAVSEQCF,TGCAGTGCATGTGACAGGGCGGTTTCCGAGCAGTGCTTC
many,TRBJ2-1,TRBV5-1,TRBD2,CASRGLAEGNEQFF,TGCGCCAGCCGGGGACTAGCAGAAGGCAATGAGCAGTTCTTC
-,TRBJ2-3,TRBV12-3/TRBV12-4,-,CASSPRLGVTDTQYF,TGTGCCAGCAGTCCTCGACTAGGGGTTACAGATACGCAGTATTTT
-,TRBJ2-3,TRBV6-6,TRBD2,CASSRGMTSGLGDTQYF,TGTGCCAGCAGTAGGGGAATGACTAGCGGGCTGGGAGATACGCAGTATTTT
-,TRBJ1-5,TRBV5-1,-,CASREAGGNQPQHF,TGCGCCAGCAGGGAGGCAGGGGGCAATCAGCCCCAGCATTTT
few,TRBJ1-2,TRBV5-1,-,CASSLGAGIYGYTF,TGCGCCAGCAGCTTGGGGGCAGGGATTTATGGCTACACCTTC
-,TRBJ2-5,TRBV6-6,-,CASSVGQIYHETQYF,TGTGCCAGCAGCGTAGGGCAGATATACCATGAGACCCAGTACTTC
-,TRBJ2-7,TRBV5-1,-,CASSLGPGESSYEQYF,TGCGCCAGCAGCTTAGGTCCAGGAGAAAGCTCCTACGAGCAGTACTTC
-,TRBJ1-2,TRBV10-3,-,CAISEGNSNYGYTF,TGTGCCATCAGTGAAGGGAACAGCAACTATGGCTACACCTTC
few,TRBJ2-3,TRBV5-1,TRBD2,CAAGFGAGASTDTQYF,TGCGCCGCCGGATTCGGTGCGGGAGCGAGCACAGATACGCAGTATTTT
few,TRBJ2-1,TRBV9,-,CASSVEAKYF,TGTGCCAGCAGCGTAGAGGCCAAGTACTTC
-,TRBJ1-1,TRBV12-5,-,CASGLFRTEALF,TGTGCTAGTGGTTTGTTTCGGACAGAAGCGCTCTTT
many,TRBJ2-1,TRBV9,TRBD1,CASSMDRANNEQFF,TGTGCCAGCAGCATGGACAGGGCGAACAATGAGCAGTTCTTC
few,TRBJ2-7,TRBV12-3/TRBV12-4,-,CASSLPGGGYEQYF,TGTGCCAGCAGTTTACCTGGGGGCGGTTACGAGCAGTACTTC
-,TRBJ2-5,TRBV28,-,CATQDPRGAGTETQYF,TGTGCCACTCAGGACCCCCGTGGGGCAGGCACAGAGACCCAGTACTTC